Sequencing of this T cell receptor beta chain was carried out in a study of blood T cell repertoires in COVID-19. The germline V gene encodes CDR1 ENHRY and CDR2 SYGVKD. V was clipped by 5 bases and J by 3 bases; unmatched bases: 3. This CDR3 spans 14 amino acids. Authors' analysis steps: Amplification of reference gene primers provided the estimated nucleated cell counts. The data were produced by immunoSEQ multiplex PCR, yet TCRdb's version contains in-frame clones alone and is incomplete. D and trimming were read from the DNA, whereas the V and J calls and clone size are those reported in that table. The sample lists a few hundred thousand clones; about 82% were seen once.

Specimen: peripheral blood. The clonotype comes from a woman of 80 years or more with acute or convalescent COVID-19. The rearrangement links TRBV10-3 to TRBJ2-2; TRBD1 agrees at 7 bases. DNA of the CDR3: TGTGCCATCAGTACAGGGGAAGACACCGGGGAGCTGTTTTTT. This sequence encodes CAISTGEDTGELFF.